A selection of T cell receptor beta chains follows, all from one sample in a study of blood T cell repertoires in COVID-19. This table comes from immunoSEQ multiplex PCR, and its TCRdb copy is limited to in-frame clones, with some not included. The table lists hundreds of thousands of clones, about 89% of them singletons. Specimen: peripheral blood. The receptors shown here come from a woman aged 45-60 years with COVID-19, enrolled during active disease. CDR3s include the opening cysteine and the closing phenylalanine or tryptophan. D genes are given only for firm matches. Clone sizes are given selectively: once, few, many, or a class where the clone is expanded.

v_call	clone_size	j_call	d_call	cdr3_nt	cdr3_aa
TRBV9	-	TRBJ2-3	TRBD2	TGTGCCAGCAGCTTTCGAGGGACTAGCGGCGTGGATACGCAGTATTTT	CASSFRGTSGVDTQYF
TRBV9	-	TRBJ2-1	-	TGTGCCAGCAGCGTACGGGGAGGCTCCTACAATGAGCAGTTCTTC	CASSVRGGSYNEQFF
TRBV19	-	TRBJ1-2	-	TGTGCCACCCATGGGGAGAAAGGCTACACCTTC	CATHGEKGYTF
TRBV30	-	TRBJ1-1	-	TGTGCCTGGGGCACAACTGAAGCTTTCTTT	CAWGTTEAFF
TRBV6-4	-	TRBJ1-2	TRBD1	TGTGCCAGCAGTGACTATCCCCCTAAGGGGCAGGGGGCGCAGGGCTACACCTTC	CASSDYPPKGQGAQGYTF
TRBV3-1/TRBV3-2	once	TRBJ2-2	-	TGTGCCAGCAGCCACAGGGCGGACGGGGAGCTGTTTTTT	CASSHRADGELFF
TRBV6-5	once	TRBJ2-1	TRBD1	TGTGCCAGCATAACCGACAGGGGCGATGAGCAGTTCTTC	CASITDRGDEQFF
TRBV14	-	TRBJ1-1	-	TGTGCCAGCAGCTACAGGGTTTCCACTGAAGCTTTCTTT	CASSYRVSTEAFF
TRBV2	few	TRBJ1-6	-	TGTGCCAGCCGCGGCTCTTCCTATAATTCACCCCTCCACTTT	CASRGSSYNSPLHF
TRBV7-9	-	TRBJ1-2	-	TGTGCCAGCAGCTTAGGTGGGGGGGCAGGCTATGGCTACACCTTC	CASSLGGGAGYGYTF